Shown below are 26 T cell receptor beta chains from a single sample sequenced in a study of shared clonotypes between healthy human individuals (dated by TCRdb to 2018 to 2021). The library was produced with the immunoSEQ multiplex PCR assay. The clones in this table, taken by TCRdb from immuneACCESS, are in-frame only. Not every clone is retained; where verified, under half of the shortfall comes from an unresolved V gene, and the cause of the rest is unknown. The sample includes about 2.5 million clones, with under 95% observed a single time. 0.3% to 0.4% of the sample is held by the ten biggest clonotypes. The sample taken for sequencing was naive CD4+ T cells from PBMCs. The cell subset or site label for this specimen denotes: CD45RA+ positively selected. The receptors originated from a man between 18 and 35 years old in good health. Some clones in this sample may be carry-over from other donors' samples.

This clone was seen a single time. V gene TRBV5-1 combines with J gene TRBJ2-7; unclear D gene. Germline V lookup: CDR1 SGHRS, CDR2 YFSETQ. With 3 bases removed from V and 7 bases from J, the gap between germline ends came to 14 bases. The CDR3 has 13 amino acids. CDR3 in amino acids: CASSSDPNKEQYF. The CDR3 coding sequence is TGCGCCAGCAGCTCCGACCCCAATAAAGAGCAGTACTTC. The entire variable domain, with the rest obtained from reference TRBV5-1 and TRBJ2-7, is as follows: KAGVTQTPRYLIKTRGQQVTLSCSPISGHRSVSWYQQTPGQGLQFLFEYFSETQRNKGNFPGRFSGRQFSNSRSEMNVSTLELGDSALYLCASSSDPNKEQYFGPGTRLTVT.

This clone is a singleton in its sample. This sequence joins TRBV11-3 and TRBJ2-4, with a tentative D call TRBD2 (7 bases). Germline V gene data show CDR1 as SGHNT and CDR2 as YENEEA. This CDR3 is 16 amino acids long. Trimming cost V 0 bases and J 7 bases, with 16 bases left between them. Here the CDR3 DNA reads TGTGCCAGCAGCTTAGAGATAGGGGGGGTCGGGAACATTCAGTACTTC. This encodes CASSLEIGGVGNIQYF.

The chain has TRBV4-1 and TRBJ2-5, with D perhaps matching TRBD1 or TRBD2 (7 bases each). The germline V and J ends were trimmed by 4 bases and 3 bases, with 12 bases remaining between them. Germline lookup yields CDR1 MGHRA and CDR2 YSYEKL. The CDR3 extends over 14 amino acids. CDR3 sequence (DNA): TGCGCCAGCAGCCTCAGGGGGGGGGAAGAGACCCAGTACTTC. This codes for CASSLRGGEETQYF.

Only a few counts were recorded for this clone. The chain links TRBV30 to TRBJ1-2; D unresolved. This CDR3 contains 13 residues. Germline CDR1 reads GTSNPN; CDR2 reads SVGIG (reference sequence). Trimming pared 4 bases from V and 4 bases from J, leaving 13 bases between. For the CDR3, the DNA is TGTGCCTGGACTAAGGCCTCTGGCTATGGCTACACCTTC. Encoded protein: CAWTKASGYGYTF.

The J gene is TRBJ1-2, the V gene TRBV5-8; TRBD1 matches at 7 bases. The CDR3 totals 12 residues. Germline CDR1 is SGHTS and CDR2 is YDEGEE. J was trimmed by 11 bases and V by 3 bases; bases with no gene match: 7. The CDR3 DNA is TGTGCCAGCAGCTACAGGGGCCTCGGATACACCTTC. It yields the protein CASSYRGLGYTF.

CDR3 nucleotides: TGCGCCAGCAGCTGGGGACTGACCGGGGGAGAGACCCAGTACTTC. Its translation is CASSWGLTGGETQYF. This chain links TRBV5-1 with TRBJ2-5; possibly TRBD2 for D (6 bases). Trimming stripped 3 bases from V and 4 bases from J, with 16 bases between. The CDR3 loop spans 15 amino acids. CDR1 and CDR2 (germline): SGHRS, YFSETQ.

V gene TRBV5-8 combines with J gene TRBJ2-7; 8 bases line up with TRBD1. The CDR3 is 14 amino acids. CDR1 is SGHTS, CDR2 YDEGEE, per germline. V lost 4 bases to trimming and J lost 3 bases; unmatched junction nucleotides: 6. The CDR3 DNA sequence: TGTGCCAGCAGCCGGCGCACAGGGGGCTACGAGCAGTACTTC. Protein: CASSRRTGGYEQYF.

This chain joins TRBV19 and TRBJ2-5, with TRBD2 identical over 7 bases. This CDR3 is built from 13 residues. CDR1 and CDR2 (germline): LNHDA, SQIVND (reference sequence). Trimming removed 7 bases from V and 0 bases from J; junction bases left unmatched: 2. The CDR3 bases are TGTGCCAGTACGGGGGGACACCAAGAGACCCAGTACTTC. As protein: CASTGGHQETQYF.

J is TRBJ1-1 and V is TRBV18, with D unresolved. CDR3 length: 11 amino acids. Trimming removed 6 bases at V and 3 bases at J, with 5 bases between. Germline V gives CDR1 KGHSH, CDR2 LQKENI. The CDR3 here is CASSEDTEAFF. The CDR3 DNA reads TGTGCCAGCTCCGAGGACACTGAAGCTTTCTTT.

Turning to this clone: Other DNA sequences from this sample encode an identical CDR3 as well. The CDR3 DNA reads as TGCAGTGCCAGTAGGACCTATGGCTACACCTTC. This sequence encodes CSASRTYGYTF. The V call is TRBV20-1, the J call TRBJ1-2; D gene ambiguous. V lost 6 bases and J 4 bases, leaving 9 bases between the germline ends. From germline, CDR1 is DFQATT and CDR2 SNEGSKA (reference sequence). This CDR3 is 11 amino acids long.

This chain connects TRBV7-9 to TRBJ2-7, with a tentative D call TRBD2 (5 bases). V was shortened by 1 base and J by 2 bases, with 12 bases between the two germline ends. CDR3 length equals 15 residues. Germline lookup yields CDR1 SEHNR and CDR2 FQNEAQ (reference sequence). CDR3 bases: TGTGCCAGCAGCTTAGTAGGACGGGGAACCTACGAGCAGTACTTC. Protein: CASSLVGRGTYEQYF.

The rearrangement links TRBV6-1 to TRBJ1-1; a weak D match, TRBD1 (6 bases). CDR1 and CDR2 (germline): MNHNS, SASEGT. Trimming took off 8 bases at V and 4 bases at J, with 14 bases between the two ends. The CDR3 has 13 amino acids. The CDR3: CASRGGRGTEAFF. Here the CDR3 DNA reads TGTGCCAGCCGGGGAGGCAGGGGCACTGAAGCTTTCTTT.

On this clone: Other nucleotide sequences in the sample specify the same CDR3. This sequence joins TRBV9 and TRBJ2-5, with 8 bases lining up with TRBD1. Trimming cost V 0 bases and J 4 bases; bases outside gene matches: 5. The length of the CDR3 is 15 residues. CDR1 and CDR2 (germline): SGDLS, YYNGEE. The DNA for the CDR3 is TGTGCCAGCAGCGTAGCCGGACAGGGCGGAGAGACCCAGTACTTC. Translation: CASSVAGQGGETQYF.

The chain combines TRBV18 with TRBJ2-7; the match to TRBD1 covers 11 bases. Germline V lookup: CDR1 KGHSH, CDR2 LQKENI. The trim removed 5 bases at V and 0 bases at J, leaving 6 bases unmatched. CDR3 length: 16 amino acids. The CDR3 DNA sequence: TGTGCCAGCTCAGAGAGGACAGGGGGCGTCTCCTACGAGCAGTACTTC. Residues: CASSERTGGVSYEQYF.

The chain carries TRBV5-1 and TRBJ1-1, with 9 bases aligning to TRBD1. Germline V lookup: CDR1 SGHRS, CDR2 YFSETQ. Trimming removed 6 bases from V and 1 base from J; junction bases left unmatched: 10. The CDR3 loop spans 16 amino acids. In DNA, the CDR3 is TGCGCCAGCAAGGACCTCCGGGACAGGGCGAACACTGAAGCTTTCTTT. It translates to CASKDLRDRANTEAFF.

This chain links TRBV5-4 with TRBJ2-3; D possibly uses TRBD1 or TRBD2 (5 bases each). CDR1 is SGHNT and CDR2 is YYREEE in the germline V gene (reference sequence). This CDR3 is built from 14 residues. Trimming pared 1 base from V and 4 bases from J, leaving 10 bases between. This chain's CDR3 is CASSLLGRADTQYF. The CDR3 DNA is TGTGCCAGCAGCTTGCTGGGGCGGGCAGATACGCAGTATTTT.

The chain links TRBV28 to TRBJ1-5; D gene uncertain. The germline CDR1 and CDR2 sequences are MDHEN and SYDVKM. This CDR3 has 14 amino acids. Between the trimmed V and J ends, which lost 7 bases and 7 bases, there was a span of 17 bases. CDR3 nucleotide sequence: TGTGCCAGCAACATTCGGACGGAAAGGCAGCCCCAGCATTTT. This codes for CASNIRTERQPQHF.

V gene TRBV28 combines with J gene TRBJ1-4, with D unclear. CDR1 and CDR2 (germline): MDHEN, SYDVKM. The CDR3 spans 14 residues. V was pared by 3 bases and J by 6 bases, with 11 bases between. CDR3 sequence reads: CASSFSEFYEKLFF. The CDR3 nucleotides are TGTGCCAGCAGTTTTTCAGAGTTCTATGAAAAACTGTTTTTT.

The rearrangement uses TRBV15 and TRBJ2-7; weak D call: TRBD2 (5 bases). The CDR3 has 16 amino acids. Germline V gene data show CDR1 as LNHNV and CDR2 as YYDKDF (reference sequence). Between the trimmed V and J ends, which lost 0 bases and 3 bases, there was a span of 15 bases. The CDR3 loop reads CATSRDRGTADYEQYF. CDR3 nucleotide sequence: TGTGCCACCAGCAGAGATCGGGGAACAGCGGACTACGAGCAGTACTTC.

V is TRBV15 and J is TRBJ1-5; no firm D call. The CDR3 has 14 residues. V lost 1 base to trimming and J lost 1 base, with 5 bases between them. The germline V gene encodes CDR1 LNHNV and CDR2 YYDKDF (reference sequence). The CDR3 spells CATSRAGSNQPQHF. In nucleotides, the CDR3 is TGTGCCACCAGCAGAGCTGGGAGCAATCAGCCCCAGCATTTT.

This clone was detected only once. Other DNA sequences in this sample translate to the same CDR3. The chain combines TRBV7-2 with TRBJ2-7, with D possibly TRBD1 on 6 matching bases. The germline gives CDR1 SGHTA, CDR2 FQGNSA. V lost 5 bases and J 3 bases, leaving 8 bases between the germline ends. The CDR3 consists of 12 residues. The CDR3: CASSIQGYEQYF. The CDR3, as DNA: TGTGCCAGCAGCATACAGGGCTACGAGCAGTACTTC.

This clone was detected only once. The gene calls are TRBV19 and TRBJ2-3; D may be TRBD1 (6 bases). V was clipped by 5 bases and J by 1 base, with 13 bases between them. Per germline, CDR1 LNHDA and CDR2 SQIVND (reference sequence). CDR3 size: 15 residues. CDR3 bases: TGTGCCAGTAGTTCCGGGGACATTCGCACAGATACGCAGTATTTT. Amino acids: CASSSGDIRTDTQYF.

This clone was seen once. This chain uses TRBV11-3 with TRBJ2-2; TRBD2 matches 8 bases. Trimming took 3 bases from V and 4 from J; bases not matched to a gene: 4. The CDR3 runs to 15 residues. CDR1 is SGHNT, CDR2 YENEEA, per germline. As DNA, the CDR3 is TGTGCCAGCAGCTTGTTCAGCGGGGGCACCGGGGAGCTGTTTTTT. It codes for CASSLFSGGTGELFF.

The CDR3 DNA sequence: TGTGCCTGGAGTTCCGGGACCTCATGGGGATTCTATGGCTACACCTTC. Its translation is CAWSSGTSWGFYGYTF. The gene calls are TRBV30 and TRBJ1-2; the D gene is possibly TRBD1 (5 bases). This CDR3 is 16 amino acids long. Trimming removed 2 bases at V and 4 bases at J, with 20 bases between. CDR1 and CDR2 from the germline V gene are GTSNPN and SVGIG (reference sequence).

This chain connects TRBV28 to TRBJ2-7; 7 nucleotides agree with TRBD1. The V segment lost 6 bases and the J segment 6 bases; nucleotides outside the gene matches: 8. CDR1 is MDHEN, CDR2 SYDVKM, per germline. This CDR3 contains 13 residues. The CDR3 reads CASRTGQETEQYF. DNA for the CDR3: TGTGCCAGCAGAACCGGACAGGAAACCGAGCAGTACTTC.

Note on this clone: At one end the junction does not follow the germline gene, possibly because of a read error. The chain combines TRBV5-1 with TRBJ2-1; tentative D call: TRBD2 (5 bases). The CDR3 is made up of 16 amino acids. Looked up from germline, CDR1 is SGHRS and CDR2 is YFSETQ. The CDR3 loop is CASSLEVSWERIEQFF. In DNA, the CDR3 is TGTGCCAGCAGCTTGGAAGTATCCTGGGAGCGGATTGAGCAGTTCTTC.